A single sample is the source of the 9 T cell receptor beta chains below, sequenced in a study of blood T cell repertoires in COVID-19. The repertoire was sequenced with immunoSEQ multiplex PCR; TCRdb's copy has only in-frame clones and lacks some. The repertoire has about 42,000 clones, roughly three quarters of them found once; the top ten carry roughly a quarter. The material sequenced was peripheral blood. The receptor set was obtained from a man older than 75 with acute or convalescent COVID-19.

The chain uses TRBV11-2 and TRBJ2-2; 15 bases align to TRBD2. V was clipped by 8 bases and J by 3 bases; unmatched bases: 7. The CDR3 length is 17 residues. Germline CDR1 and CDR2: SGHAT and FQNNGV. CDR3 amino acids: CASRGLAGGPDTGELFF. In DNA, the CDR3 is TGTGCCAGCCGCGGACTAGCGGGAGGGCCGGACACCGGGGAGCTGTTTTTT. The full variable domain, its missing parts supplied by reference TRBV11-2 and TRBJ2-2, is EAGVAQSPRYKIIEKRQSVAFWCNPISGHATLYWYQQILGQGPKLLIQFQNNGVVDDSQLPKDRFSAERLKGVDSTLKIQPAKLEDSAVYLCASRGLAGGPDTGELFFGEGSRLTVL.

CDR3 bases: TGTGCCAGCAGTAGCCGGGACAGGGGCGTCACTGAAGCTTTCTTT. It is translated as CASSSRDRGVTEAFF. The V gene is TRBV6-5, the J gene TRBJ1-1, with TRBD1 matching over 10 bases. V dropped 5 bases and J dropped 4; count of bases not matched to a gene: 7. CDR1 is MNHEY and CDR2 is SVGAGI in the germline V gene. This CDR3 contains 15 residues.

V and J are TRBV2 and TRBJ1-2; D gene uncertain. V lost 10 bases to trimming and J lost 2 bases, with 14 bases between them. The CDR3 consists of 13 residues. Germline loops: CDR1 SNHLY, CDR2 FYNNEI. For the CDR3, the DNA is TGTGCCAACCCGGACGGACTAAACTATGGCTACACCTTC. Translated: CANPDGLNYGYTF.

The rearrangement joins TRBV19 to TRBJ1-5; D ambiguous. Looked up from germline, CDR1 is LNHDA and CDR2 is SQIVND (reference sequence). This CDR3 is built from 13 residues. Trimming took off 4 bases at V and 6 bases at J, with 10 bases between the two ends. CDR3 protein: CASSKGSGQPQHF. DNA for the CDR3: TGTGCCAGTAGTAAGGGAAGCGGTCAGCCCCAGCATTTT.

The chain uses TRBV30 and TRBJ2-3; tentative D call: TRBD1 (6 bases). This CDR3 is built from 15 residues. Trimming shortened V by 2 bases and J by 6 bases, and 18 bases separated the two germline ends. CDR1 is GTSNPN, CDR2 SVGIG, per germline (reference sequence). CDR3 nucleotide sequence: TGTGCCTGGAGTACCGGGACACAGCTAAGCGATACGCAGTATTTT. It translates to CAWSTGTQLSDTQYF.

This clone has only a few counts. The J gene is TRBJ2-7, the V gene TRBV15; D perhaps matches TRBD1 (5 bases). The V end lost 0 bases, the J end lost 3 bases, and 12 bases lay between the germline ends. The germline CDR1 and CDR2 sequences are LNHNV and YYDKDF (reference sequence). The CDR3 covers 15 residues. The CDR3 loop is CATSRDKKGHYEQYF. The CDR3 DNA is TGTGCCACCAGCAGAGATAAGAAGGGGCACTACGAGCAGTACTTC. Based on the CDR3 plus reference TRBV15 and TRBJ2-7, the full variable domain is DAMVIQNPRYQVTQFGKPVTLSCSQTLNHNVMYWYQQKSSQAPKLLFHYYDKDFNNEADTPDNFQSRRPNTSFCFLDIRSPGLGDTAMYLCATSRDKKGHYEQYFGPGTRLTVT.

This clone came up a few times. The chain recombines TRBV4-1 with TRBJ2-1; TRBD2 aligns across 16 bases. The germline V gene has CDR1 MGHRA and CDR2 YSYEKL. V was pared by 3 bases and J by 7 bases, with 12 bases of the junction left unmatched. This CDR3 is 19 amino acids long. CDR3 amino acids: CASSHPGLAGGPVWNEQFF. CDR3 nucleotides: TGCGCCAGCAGCCACCCGGGACTAGCGGGAGGGCCTGTGTGGAATGAGCAGTTCTTC.

V is TRBV24-1 and J is TRBJ2-1, with a tentative D call TRBD2 (6 bases). Between the trimmed V and J ends, which lost 3 bases and 5 bases, there was a span of 16 bases. There are 16 residues in the CDR3. Germline CDR1 reads KGHDR; CDR2 reads SFDVKD. The CDR3, as DNA: TGTGCCACCAGTGATCGGGCAGCGGGCGCTGACAATGAGCAGTTCTTC. Encoded protein: CATSDRAAGADNEQFF.

J is TRBJ1-2 and V is TRBV5-4; 9 nucleotides agree with TRBD1. Germline V gene sequence: CDR1 SGHNT, CDR2 YYREEE (reference sequence). J lost 3 bases, V lost 2 bases, and 5 bases had no gene match. The CDR3 is 15 amino acids. The CDR3 bases are TGTGCCAGCAGCTTCCGTTACAGGGGGCACTATGGCTACACCTTC. Its protein product is CASSFRYRGHYGYTF.